This passage covers 5 T cell receptor beta chains from one sample sequenced in a study of T cell responses to AZD1222 COVID-19 vaccine (dated by TCRdb to about 2021). Receptor libraries were prepared by the immunoSEQ multiplex PCR assay. The immuneACCESS repertoire file appears here via TCRdb, limited to in-frame rearrangements. These files lack a portion of the clones; in checked studies, under half of the deficit traces to unresolved V genes, and the cause of the others is not known. This sample is represented by roughly 95,000 clones; around 90% of them were singletons. The top ten clonotypes cover around 3.2% of the sample. The time point label corresponds to: about 28 days (+/-7) after the second vaccine dose. Material: peripheral blood, obtained 28 days after the second AZD1222 dose. All receptors come from an adult who received the AZD1222 COVID-19 vaccine.

V usage is TRBV6-5 and J usage is TRBJ1-3, with a possible D match to TRBD1 (6 bases). This CDR3 region has 14 residues. The germline gives CDR1 MNHEY, CDR2 SVGAGI. Trimming pared 5 bases from V and 2 bases from J, leaving 10 bases between. CDR3 residues: CASSMGHTGNTIYF. For the CDR3, the DNA is TGTGCCAGCAGTATGGGACACACTGGAAACACCATATATTTT.

V gene TRBV28 combines with J gene TRBJ1-4, with TRBD1 matching over 7 bases. Germline trimming cut 7 bases from V and 7 bases from J; bases unmatched to any gene: 12. The germline V gene encodes CDR1 MDHEN and CDR2 SYDVKM. The CDR3 runs 15 residues. The CDR3 reads CASTPTPGGGEKLFF. The CDR3, as DNA: TGTGCCAGCACCCCCACCCCAGGGGGTGGTGAAAAACTGTTTTTT.

The V gene is TRBV4-1, the J gene TRBJ2-3, with 16 bases matching TRBD2. Germline V CDR1 and CDR2: MGHRA, YSYEKL. The V segment lost 3 bases and the J segment 4 bases; nucleotides outside the gene matches: 13. The CDR3 totals 20 residues. The CDR3 nucleotides read TGCGCCAGCAGCCATTCAACCGGGACTAGCGGGGGGGTTGTCCCAGATACGCAGTATTTT. Amino acid sequence: CASSHSTGTSGGVVPDTQYF.

The genes are TRBV29-1 and TRBJ2-1, with D perhaps matching TRBD1 or TRBD2 (6 bases each). CDR1 and CDR2 (germline): SQVTM, ANQGSEA. CDR3 length: 14 amino acids. V was shortened by 7 bases and J by 7 bases, with 20 bases between the two germline ends. CDR3 sequence (DNA): TGCAGCGGGGAGGACAGTGGCGACTCGAATGAGCAGTTCTTC. It yields the protein CSGEDSGDSNEQFF.

V usage is TRBV6-4 and J usage is TRBJ2-5, with 8 bases matching TRBD2. The CDR3 is 15 amino acids. Germline lookup yields CDR1 MRHNA and CDR2 SNTAGT. Trimming took 6 bases from V and 4 from J; bases not matched to a gene: 10. The CDR3 is CASREPGLEGETQYF. CDR3 DNA sequence: TGTGCCAGCAGAGAACCGGGACTAGAAGGAGAGACCCAGTACTTC.